This record concerns one TCR beta chain sequence. The data stem from a study of blood T cells in healthy people across ages. With a J-beta primer mix and a sample-barcoded 5' primer, a second PCR ran 7 to 11 cycles. TCRdb ran MiXCR on the 5' RACE reads and lists one entry per CDR3 protein. The table includes hundreds of thousands of distinct CDR3 sequences, roughly 50% detected once. Germline V gene sequence: CDR1 SNHLY, CDR2 FYNNEI. The CDR3 is made up of 14 amino acids. Samples had at least 6.5 million PBMCs isolated from them. The source material was blood. The chain recombines TRBV2 with TRBJ2-7, with TRBD1 identical over 7 bases. The J call may be wrong; the DNA end is better matched by TRBJ2-5. This TCR was sampled from a man aged 35-49 years in good health. CDR3 residues: CASKEDRAVETQYF. DNA for the CDR3: TGTGCCAGCAAGGAAGACAGGGCGGTAGAGACCCAGTACTTC.